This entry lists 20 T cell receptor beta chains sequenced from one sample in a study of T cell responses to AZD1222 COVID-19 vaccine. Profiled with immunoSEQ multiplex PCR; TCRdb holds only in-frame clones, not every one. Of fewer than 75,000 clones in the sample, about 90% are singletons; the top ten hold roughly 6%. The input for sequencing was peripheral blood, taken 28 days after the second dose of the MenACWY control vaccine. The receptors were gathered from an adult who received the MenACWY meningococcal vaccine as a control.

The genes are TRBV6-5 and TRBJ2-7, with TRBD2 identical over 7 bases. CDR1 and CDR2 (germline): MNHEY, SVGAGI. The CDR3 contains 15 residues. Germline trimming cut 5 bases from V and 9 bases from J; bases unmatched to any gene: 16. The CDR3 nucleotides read TGTGCCAGCAGTCCCCGTTTGGGGACTACCAAAGTGCAGTACTTC. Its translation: CASSPRLGTTKVQYF.

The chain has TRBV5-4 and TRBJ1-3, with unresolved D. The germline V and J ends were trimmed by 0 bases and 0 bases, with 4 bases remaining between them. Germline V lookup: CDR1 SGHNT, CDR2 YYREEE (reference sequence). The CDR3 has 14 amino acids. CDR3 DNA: TGTGCCAGCAGCTTGGAACTCTCTGGAAACACCATATATTTT. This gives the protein CASSLELSGNTIYF.

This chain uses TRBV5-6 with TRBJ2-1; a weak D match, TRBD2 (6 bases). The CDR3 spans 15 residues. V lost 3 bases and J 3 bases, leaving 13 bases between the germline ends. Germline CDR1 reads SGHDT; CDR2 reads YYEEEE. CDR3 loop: CASSYGGNSYNEQFF. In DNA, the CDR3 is TGTGCCAGCAGCTACGGGGGTAACAGCTACAATGAGCAGTTCTTC. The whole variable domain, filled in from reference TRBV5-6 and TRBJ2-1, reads DAGVTQSPTHLIKTRGQQVTLRCSPKSGHDTVSWYQQALGQGPQFIFQYYEEEERQRGNFPDRFSGHQFPNYSSELNVNALLLGDSALYLCASSYGGNSYNEQFFGPGTRLTVL.

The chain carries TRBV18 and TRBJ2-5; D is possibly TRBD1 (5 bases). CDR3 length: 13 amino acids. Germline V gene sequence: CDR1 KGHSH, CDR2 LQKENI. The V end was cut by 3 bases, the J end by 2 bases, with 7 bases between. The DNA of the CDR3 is TGTGCCAGCTCACCGGGGCTGCAAGAGACCCAGTACTTC. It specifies CASSPGLQETQYF. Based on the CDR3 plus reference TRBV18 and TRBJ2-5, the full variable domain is NAGVMQNPRHLVRRRGQEARLRCSPMKGHSHVYWYRQLPEEGLKFMVYLQKENIIDESGMPKERFSAEFPKEGPSILRIQQVVRGDSAAYFCASSPGLQETQYFGPGTRLLVL.

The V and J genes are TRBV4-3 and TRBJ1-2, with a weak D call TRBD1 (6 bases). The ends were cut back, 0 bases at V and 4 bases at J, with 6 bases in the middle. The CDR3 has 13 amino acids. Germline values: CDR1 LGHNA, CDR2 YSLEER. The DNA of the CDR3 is TGCGCCAGCAGCCAAGACAGGGGCTATGGCTACACCTTC. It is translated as CASSQDRGYGYTF.

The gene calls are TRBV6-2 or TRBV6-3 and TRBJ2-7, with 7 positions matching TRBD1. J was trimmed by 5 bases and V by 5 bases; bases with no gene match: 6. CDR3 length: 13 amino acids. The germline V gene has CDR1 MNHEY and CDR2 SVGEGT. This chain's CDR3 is CASSNRGWDEQYF. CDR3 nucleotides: TGTGCCAGCAGTAACAGGGGCTGGGACGAGCAGTACTTC.

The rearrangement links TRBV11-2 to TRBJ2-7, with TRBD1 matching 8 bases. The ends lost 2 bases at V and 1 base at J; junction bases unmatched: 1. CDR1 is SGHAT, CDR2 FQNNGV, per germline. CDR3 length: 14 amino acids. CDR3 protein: CASSLYRGSYEQYF. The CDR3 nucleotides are TGTGCCAGCAGCTTATACAGGGGGTCCTACGAGCAGTACTTC.

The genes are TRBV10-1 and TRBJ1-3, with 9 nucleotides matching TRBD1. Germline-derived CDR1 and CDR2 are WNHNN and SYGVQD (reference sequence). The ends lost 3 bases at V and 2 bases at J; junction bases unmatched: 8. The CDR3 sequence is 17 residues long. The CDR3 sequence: CASSEYAGTGPGNTIYF. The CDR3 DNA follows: TGCGCCAGCAGTGAATACGCCGGGACAGGGCCTGGAAACACCATATATTTT.

The CDR3 DNA reads TGTGCAAGTCGCTTAAGACAGGGGGGTATGGGCGAGCAGTACTTC. Its protein is CASRLRQGGMGEQYF. This chain uses TRBV12-2 with TRBJ2-7; the table's D gene call, TRBD1, was not cross checked with the DNA. TRBV12-2 is labeled a pseudogene. The CDR3 has 15 amino acids.

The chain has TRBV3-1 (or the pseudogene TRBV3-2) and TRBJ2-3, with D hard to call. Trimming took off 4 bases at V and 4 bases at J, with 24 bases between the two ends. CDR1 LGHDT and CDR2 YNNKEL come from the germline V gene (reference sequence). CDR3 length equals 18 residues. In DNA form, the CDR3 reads TGTGCCAGCAGCCGCCTCAGATGGGGTGGATCTCTTCCAGATACGCAGTATTTT. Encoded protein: CASSRLRWGGSLPDTQYF.

CDR3 sequence reads: CASSLAVTETQYF. Here the CDR3 DNA reads TGTGCCAGCAGCTTGGCAGTTACGGAGACCCAGTACTTC. This chain connects TRBV5-4 to TRBJ2-5; D call uncertain. V was trimmed by 0 bases and J by 5 bases, leaving 8 bases between them. Germline V CDR1 and CDR2: SGHNT, YYREEE (reference sequence). This CDR3 comprises 13 residues.

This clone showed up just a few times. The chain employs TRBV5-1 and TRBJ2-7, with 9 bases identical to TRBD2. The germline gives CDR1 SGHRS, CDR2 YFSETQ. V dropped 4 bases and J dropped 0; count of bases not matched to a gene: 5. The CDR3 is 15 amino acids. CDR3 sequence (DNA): TGCGCCAGCAGCCCAGCGGGGGGACTCTCCTACGAGCAGTACTTC. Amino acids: CASSPAGGLSYEQYF.

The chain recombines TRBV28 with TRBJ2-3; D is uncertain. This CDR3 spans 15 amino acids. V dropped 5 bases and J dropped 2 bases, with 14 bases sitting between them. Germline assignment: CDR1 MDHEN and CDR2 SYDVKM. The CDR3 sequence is CASSRVGFTTDTQYF. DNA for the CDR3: TGTGCCAGCAGTCGCGTTGGATTCACCACAGATACGCAGTATTTT.

The CDR3 DNA follows: TGTGCCAGCAGCTCCAGCGGGAGTACCGACAATGAGCAGTTCTTC. Amino acid sequence: CASSSSGSTDNEQFF. The chain has TRBV13 and TRBJ2-1; 8 bases are a match to TRBD2. From germline, CDR1 is PRHDT and CDR2 FYEKMQ (reference sequence). After removal of 4 bases from V and 5 bases from J, the junction contained 7 bases not matched to a gene. The CDR3 covers 15 residues.

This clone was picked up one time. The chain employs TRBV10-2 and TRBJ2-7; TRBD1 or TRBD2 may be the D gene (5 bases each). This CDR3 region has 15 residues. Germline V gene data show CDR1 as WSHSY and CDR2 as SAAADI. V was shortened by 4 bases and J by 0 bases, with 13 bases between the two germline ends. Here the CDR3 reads CASSGGRDLSYEQYF. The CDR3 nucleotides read TGCGCCAGCAGTGGGGGACGGGACCTCTCCTACGAGCAGTACTTC.

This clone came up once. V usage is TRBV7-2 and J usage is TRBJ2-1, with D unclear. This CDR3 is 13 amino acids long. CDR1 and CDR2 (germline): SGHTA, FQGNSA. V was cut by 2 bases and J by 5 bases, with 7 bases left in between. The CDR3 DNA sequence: TGTGCCAGCAGCTTACTAGTACACAATGAGCAGTTCTTC. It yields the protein CASSLLVHNEQFF.

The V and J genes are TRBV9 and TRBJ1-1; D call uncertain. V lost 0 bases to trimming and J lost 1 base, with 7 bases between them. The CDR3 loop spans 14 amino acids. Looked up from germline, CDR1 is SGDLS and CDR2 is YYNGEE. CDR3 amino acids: CASSVGSQNTEAFF. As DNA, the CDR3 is TGTGCCAGCAGCGTAGGGAGTCAGAACACTGAAGCTTTCTTT.

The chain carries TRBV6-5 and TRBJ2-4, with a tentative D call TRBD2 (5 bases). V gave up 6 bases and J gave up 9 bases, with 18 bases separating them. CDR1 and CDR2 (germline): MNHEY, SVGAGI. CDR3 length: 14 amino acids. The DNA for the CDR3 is TGTGCCAGCAGCCTACGTACGACGGGGTCCATTCAGTACTTC. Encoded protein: CASSLRTTGSIQYF.

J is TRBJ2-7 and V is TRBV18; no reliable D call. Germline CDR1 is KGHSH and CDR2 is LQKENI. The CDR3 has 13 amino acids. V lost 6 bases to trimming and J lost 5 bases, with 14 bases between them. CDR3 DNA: TGTGCCAGCTCTCCGCCGGTTGTCGACGAGCAGTACTTC. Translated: CASSPPVVDEQYF. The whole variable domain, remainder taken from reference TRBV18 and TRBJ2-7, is NAGVMQNPRHLVRRRGQEARLRCSPMKGHSHVYWYRQLPEEGLKFMVYLQKENIIDESGMPKERFSAEFPKEGPSILRIQQVVRGDSAAYFCASSPPVVDEQYFGPGTRLTVT.

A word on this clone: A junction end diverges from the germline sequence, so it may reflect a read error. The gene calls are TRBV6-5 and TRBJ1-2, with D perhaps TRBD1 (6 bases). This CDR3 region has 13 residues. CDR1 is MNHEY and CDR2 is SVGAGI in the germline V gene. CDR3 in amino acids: CASRYDRNYGYTF. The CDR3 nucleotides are TGTGCCAGCCGTTACGACAGGAACTATGGCTACACCTTC.